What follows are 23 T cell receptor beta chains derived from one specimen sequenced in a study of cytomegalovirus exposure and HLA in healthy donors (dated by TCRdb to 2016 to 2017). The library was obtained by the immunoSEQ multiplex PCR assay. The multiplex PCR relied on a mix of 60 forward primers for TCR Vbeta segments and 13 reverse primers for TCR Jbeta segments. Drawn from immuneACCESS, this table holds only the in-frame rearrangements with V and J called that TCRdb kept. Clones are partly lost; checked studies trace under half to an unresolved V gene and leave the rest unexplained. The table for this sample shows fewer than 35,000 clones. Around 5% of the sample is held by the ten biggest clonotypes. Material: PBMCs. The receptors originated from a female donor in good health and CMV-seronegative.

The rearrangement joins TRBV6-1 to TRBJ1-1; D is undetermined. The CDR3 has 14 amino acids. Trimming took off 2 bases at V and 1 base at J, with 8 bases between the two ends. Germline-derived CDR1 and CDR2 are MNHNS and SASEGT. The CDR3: CASSEREENTEAFF. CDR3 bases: TGTGCCAGCAGTGAACGTGAGGAGAACACTGAAGCTTTCTTT.

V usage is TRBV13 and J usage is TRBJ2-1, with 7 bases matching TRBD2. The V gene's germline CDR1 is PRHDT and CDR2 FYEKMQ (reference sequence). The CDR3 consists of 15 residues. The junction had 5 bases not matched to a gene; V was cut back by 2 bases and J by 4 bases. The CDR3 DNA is TGTGCCAGCAGCTTATCGGGGGGAAGATACAATGAGCAGTTCTTC. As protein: CASSLSGGRYNEQFF.

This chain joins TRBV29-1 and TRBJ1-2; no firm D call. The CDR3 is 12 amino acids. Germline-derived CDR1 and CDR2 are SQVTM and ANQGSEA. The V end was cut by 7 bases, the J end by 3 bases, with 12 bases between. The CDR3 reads CSAVRGDYGYTF. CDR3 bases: TGCAGCGCGGTGCGCGGTGACTATGGCTACACCTTC. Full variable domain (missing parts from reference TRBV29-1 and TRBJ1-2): SAVISQKPSRDICQRGTSLTIQCQVDSQVTMMFWYRQQPGQSLTLIATANQGSEATYESGFVIDKFPISRPNLTFSTLTVSNMSPEDSSIYLCSAVRGDYGYTFGSGTRLTVV.

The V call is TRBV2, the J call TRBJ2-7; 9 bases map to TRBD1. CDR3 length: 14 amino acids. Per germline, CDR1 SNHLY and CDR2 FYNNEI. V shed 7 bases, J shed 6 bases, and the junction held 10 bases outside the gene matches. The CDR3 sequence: CASNGRDRVLEQYF. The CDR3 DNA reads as TGTGCCAGCAACGGTAGGGACAGGGTACTCGAGCAGTACTTC.

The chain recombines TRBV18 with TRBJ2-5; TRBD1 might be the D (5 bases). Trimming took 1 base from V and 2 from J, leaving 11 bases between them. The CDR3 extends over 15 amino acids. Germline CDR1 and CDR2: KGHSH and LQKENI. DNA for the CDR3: TGTGCCAGCTCACCACGGATAGGGGATCAAGAGACCCAGTACTTC. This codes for CASSPRIGDQETQYF.

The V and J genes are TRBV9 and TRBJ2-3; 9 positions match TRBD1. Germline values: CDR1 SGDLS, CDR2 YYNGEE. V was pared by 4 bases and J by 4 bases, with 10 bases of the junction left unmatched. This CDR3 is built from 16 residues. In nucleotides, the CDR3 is TGTGCCAGCAGCCCACAGGGGGCGCGTTCCGCAGATACGCAGTATTTT. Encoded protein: CASSPQGARSADTQYF.

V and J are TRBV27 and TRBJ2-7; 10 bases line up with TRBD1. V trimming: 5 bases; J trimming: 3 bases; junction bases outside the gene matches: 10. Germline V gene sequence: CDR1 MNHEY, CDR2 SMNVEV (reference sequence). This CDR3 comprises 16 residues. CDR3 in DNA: TGTGCCAGCAGTCATGACAGGGGGCTCGGGCGCTACGAGCAGTACTTC. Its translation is CASSHDRGLGRYEQYF.

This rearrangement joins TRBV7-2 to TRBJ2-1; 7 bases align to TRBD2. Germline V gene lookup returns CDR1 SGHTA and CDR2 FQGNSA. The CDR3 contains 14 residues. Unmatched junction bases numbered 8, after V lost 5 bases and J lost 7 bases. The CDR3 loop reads CASSPQWGGNEQFF. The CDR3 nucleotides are TGTGCCAGCAGCCCCCAGTGGGGGGGGAATGAGCAGTTCTTC. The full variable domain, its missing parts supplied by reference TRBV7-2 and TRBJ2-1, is GAGVSQSPSNKVTEKGKDVELRCDPISGHTALYWYRQSLGQGLEFLIYFQGNSAPDKSGLPSDRFSAERTGGSVSTLTIQRTQQEDSAVYLCASSPQWGGNEQFFGPGTRLTVL.

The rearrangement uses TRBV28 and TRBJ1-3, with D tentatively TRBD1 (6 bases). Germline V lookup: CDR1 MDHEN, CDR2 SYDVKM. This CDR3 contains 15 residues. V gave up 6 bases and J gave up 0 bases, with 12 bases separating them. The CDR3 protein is CASSLTGSSGNTIYF. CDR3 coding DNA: TGTGCCAGCAGCCTGACAGGCAGCTCTGGAAACACCATATATTTT.

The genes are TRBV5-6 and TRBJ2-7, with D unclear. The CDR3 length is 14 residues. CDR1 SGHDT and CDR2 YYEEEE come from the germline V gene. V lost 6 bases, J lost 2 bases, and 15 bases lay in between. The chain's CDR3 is CASNPGSSTYEQYF. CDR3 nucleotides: TGTGCCAGCAACCCAGGATCGTCAACCTACGAGCAGTACTTC.

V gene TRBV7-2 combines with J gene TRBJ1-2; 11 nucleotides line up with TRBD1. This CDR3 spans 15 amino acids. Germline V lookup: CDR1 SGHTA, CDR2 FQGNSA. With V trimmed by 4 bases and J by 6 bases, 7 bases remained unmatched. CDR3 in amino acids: CASSSSRTGGNGYTF. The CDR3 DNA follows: TGTGCCAGCAGCTCCTCTAGGACAGGGGGCAATGGCTACACCTTC.

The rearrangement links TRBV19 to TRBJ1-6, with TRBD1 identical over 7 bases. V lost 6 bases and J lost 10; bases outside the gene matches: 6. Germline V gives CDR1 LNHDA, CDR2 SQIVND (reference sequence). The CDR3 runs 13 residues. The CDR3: CASSRDSRSPLHF. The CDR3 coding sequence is TGTGCCAGTAGCCGGGACAGTAGGTCACCCCTCCACTTT.

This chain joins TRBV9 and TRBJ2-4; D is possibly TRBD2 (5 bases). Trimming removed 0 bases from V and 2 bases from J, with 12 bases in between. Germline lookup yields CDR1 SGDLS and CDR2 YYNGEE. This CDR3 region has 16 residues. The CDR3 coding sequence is TGTGCCAGCAGCGTAGATTCGACCGGGACCAAAAACATTCAGTACTTC. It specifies CASSVDSTGTKNIQYF.

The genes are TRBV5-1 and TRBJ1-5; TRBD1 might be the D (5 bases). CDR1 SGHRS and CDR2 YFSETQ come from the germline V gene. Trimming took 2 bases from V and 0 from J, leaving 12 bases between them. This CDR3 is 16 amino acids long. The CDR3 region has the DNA TGCGCCAGCAGCTTTTCAGGGTCCTATAGCAATCAGCCCCAGCATTTT. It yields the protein CASSFSGSYSNQPQHF.

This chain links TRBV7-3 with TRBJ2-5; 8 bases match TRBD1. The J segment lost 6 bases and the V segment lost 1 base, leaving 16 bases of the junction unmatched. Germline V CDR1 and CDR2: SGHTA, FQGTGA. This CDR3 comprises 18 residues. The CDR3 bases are TGTGCCAGCAGCTTAATTCGGACAGGGTGTATGATTCTGAAGACCCAGTACTTC. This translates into CASSLIRTGCMILKTQYF.

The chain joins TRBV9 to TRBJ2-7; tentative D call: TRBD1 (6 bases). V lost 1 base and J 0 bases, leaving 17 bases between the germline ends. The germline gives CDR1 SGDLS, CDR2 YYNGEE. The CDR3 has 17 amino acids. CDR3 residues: CASSVSFDPTGSYEQYF. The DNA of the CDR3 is TGTGCCAGCAGCGTATCTTTTGATCCGACAGGCTCCTACGAGCAGTACTTC.

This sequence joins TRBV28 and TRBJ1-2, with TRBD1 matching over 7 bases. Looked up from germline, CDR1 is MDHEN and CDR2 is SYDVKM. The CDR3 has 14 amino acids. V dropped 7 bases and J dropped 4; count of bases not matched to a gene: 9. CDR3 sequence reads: CASTVEGAPYGYTF. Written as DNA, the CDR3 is TGTGCCAGCACCGTGGAGGGGGCGCCCTATGGCTACACCTTC.

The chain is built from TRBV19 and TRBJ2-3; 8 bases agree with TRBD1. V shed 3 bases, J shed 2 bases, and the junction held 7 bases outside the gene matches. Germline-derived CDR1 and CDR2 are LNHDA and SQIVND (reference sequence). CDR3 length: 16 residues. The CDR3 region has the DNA TGTGCCAGTAGTATCGGGGCAGGGGGCCTCACAGATACGCAGTATTTT. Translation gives CASSIGAGGLTDTQYF. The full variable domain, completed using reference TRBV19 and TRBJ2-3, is DGGITQSPKYLFRKEGQNVTLSCEQNLNHDAMYWYRQDPGQGLRLIYYSQIVNDFQKGDIAEGYSVSREKKESFPLTVTSAQKNPTAFYLCASSIGAGGLTDTQYFGPGTRLTVL.

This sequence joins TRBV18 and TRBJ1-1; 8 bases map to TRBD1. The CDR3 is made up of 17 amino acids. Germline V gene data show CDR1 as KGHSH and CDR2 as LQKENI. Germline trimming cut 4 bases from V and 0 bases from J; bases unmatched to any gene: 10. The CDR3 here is CASSQGQVGTLNTEAFF. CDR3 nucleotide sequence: TGTGCCAGCTCACAGGGACAGGTCGGGACCCTGAACACTGAAGCTTTCTTT. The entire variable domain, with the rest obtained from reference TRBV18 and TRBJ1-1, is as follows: NAGVMQNPRHLVRRRGQEARLRCSPMKGHSHVYWYRQLPEEGLKFMVYLQKENIIDESGMPKERFSAEFPKEGPSILRIQQVVRGDSAAYFCASSQGQVGTLNTEAFFGQGTRLTVV.

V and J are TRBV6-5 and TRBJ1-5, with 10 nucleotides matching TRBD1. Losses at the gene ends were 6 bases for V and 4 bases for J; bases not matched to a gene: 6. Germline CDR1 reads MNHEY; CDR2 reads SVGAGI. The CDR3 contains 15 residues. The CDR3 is CASSPDRGRNQPQHF. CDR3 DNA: TGTGCCAGCAGCCCGGACAGGGGGAGGAATCAGCCCCAGCATTTT.

The CDR3 DNA is TGTGCCAGCAGCACCCCCGGAGGAGAGAACACTGAAGCTTTCTTT. Protein sequence: CASSTPGGENTEAFF. The gene calls are TRBV9 and TRBJ1-1; D uncertain. This CDR3 has 15 residues. Trimming took 4 bases from V and 1 from J, leaving 14 bases between them. Germline V CDR1 and CDR2: SGDLS, YYNGEE.

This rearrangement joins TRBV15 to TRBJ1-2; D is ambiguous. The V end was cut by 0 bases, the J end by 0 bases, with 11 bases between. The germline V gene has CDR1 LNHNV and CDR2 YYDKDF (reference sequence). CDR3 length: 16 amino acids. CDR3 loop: CATSRDGTTANYGYTF. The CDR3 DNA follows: TGTGCCACCAGCAGAGATGGTACTACGGCTAACTATGGCTACACCTTC.

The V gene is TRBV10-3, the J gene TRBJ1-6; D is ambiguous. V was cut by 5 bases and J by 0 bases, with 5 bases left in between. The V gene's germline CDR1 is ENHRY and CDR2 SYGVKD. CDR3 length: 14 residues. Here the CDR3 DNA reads TGTGCCATCAGTTATAACTCCTATAATTCACCCCTCCACTTT. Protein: CAISYNSYNSPLHF.